Listed below are T cell receptor beta chains from one sample, sequenced in a study of blood T cell repertoires in COVID-19. Generated by immunoSEQ multiplex PCR, the TCRdb table keeps only in-frame clones and is missing some. The table lists fewer than 80,000 clones, roughly 92% of them singletons. The sequenced material came from peripheral blood. Receptor source: a human donor in a cohort sampled during active COVID-19. Each CDR3 is given with its conserved first and last residue. A D gene is named only where the DNA matches it firmly. The size field is filled for only some rows; it gives once, few, many or a size class.

CDR3nt | CDR3aa | d_gene | v_gene | len | abundance | j_gene
TGTGCCAGCAGTGCTCACCCGGGACAGGGAACCATATATTTT | CASSAHPGQGTIYF | TRBD1 | TRBV25-1 | 14 | once | TRBJ1-3
TGTGCCATAACCGGGACAGGGGCCGGAGGCTACACCTTC | CAITGTGAGGYTF | TRBD1 | TRBV10-3 | 13 | NA | TRBJ1-2
TGTGCCAGCAAAGGAGGGAGGGGGTTCCAAGAGACCCAGTACTTC | CASKGGRGFQETQYF | NA | TRBV6-5 | 15 | NA | TRBJ2-5
TGTGCCAGCAGTTCGGCAGGGTCCTATGGCTACACCTTC | CASSSAGSYGYTF | NA | TRBV12-3/TRBV12-4 | 13 | NA | TRBJ1-2
TGTGCCAGCAGCAAAGCGTTGCAGGACGAGGGCATTCAGTACTTC | CASSKALQDEGIQYF | NA | TRBV21-1 | 15 | NA | TRBJ2-4
TGTGCCAGCTCACCATCGGGGGGAAACTACGAGCAGTACTTC | CASSPSGGNYEQYF | TRBD2 | TRBV18 | 14 | NA | TRBJ2-7
TGTGCCAGCAGGGATGGGACAGTTCCAGATACGCAGTATTTT | CASRDGTVPDTQYF | TRBD1 | TRBV6-5 | 14 | NA | TRBJ2-3
TGTGCCACAACCTTACGCCCGGGACAGGGGCGCCCCGGGGAGCTGTTTTTT | CATTLRPGQGRPGELFF | TRBD1 | TRBV27 | 17 | NA | TRBJ2-2
TGTGCCAGCAGACAAAGGGGGAATGAAGCTTTCTTT | CASRQRGNEAFF | NA | TRBV27 | 12 | NA | TRBJ1-1
TGTGCCAGCTCACCCGGGACTAGCGGCTACAATGAGCAGTTCTTC | CASSPGTSGYNEQFF | TRBD2 | TRBV18 | 15 | NA | TRBJ2-1
TGCGCCAGCAGCCAAGAATCGGGAGGTTGGGGGACCAGCCTGGTTGACACTGAAGCTTTCTTT | CASSQESGGWGTSLVDTEAFF | NA | TRBV4-1 | 21 | NA | TRBJ1-1
TGCGCCAGCAGCTCAGGGTCGGGGGACACCATATATTTT | CASSSGSGDTIYF | NA | TRBV5-1 | 13 | NA | TRBJ1-3
TGTGCCAGTACCGGACAGCTCCTTCAGCCCCAGCATTTT | CASTGQLLQPQHF | NA | TRBV19 | 13 | few | TRBJ1-5
TGTGCCAGCAGGAGCGGGGGAAAGGAGACCCAGTACTTC | CASRSGGKETQYF | TRBD2 | TRBV5-4 | 13 | NA | TRBJ2-5
TGTGCCAGTCTCAAAAGGGGGCTTGGAGAAGCTTTCTTT | CASLKRGLGEAFF | TRBD1 | TRBV19 | 13 | NA | TRBJ1-1
TGTGCCAGCAGTGGGGACAGCTATAGCAATCAGCCCCAGCATTTT | CASSGDSYSNQPQHF | TRBD1 | TRBV28 | 15 | NA | TRBJ1-5
TGTGCCAGCAGCCCTCCTAGCGGAAATGCCTACAATGAGCAGTTCTTC | CASSPPSGNAYNEQFF | TRBD2 | TRBV7-9 | 16 | NA | TRBJ2-1
TGTGCCAGCAGCTTAGTAATCCCCAACAAAGAGACCCAGTACTTC | CASSLVIPNKETQYF | NA | TRBV7-9 | 15 | NA | TRBJ2-5
TGCGCCAGCAGCCAAGAATACGGGAGCTCCTATAATTCACCCCTCCACTTT | CASSQEYGSSYNSPLHF | NA | TRBV4-3 | 17 | NA | TRBJ1-6
TGCGCCAGCAGCCATCAACAGGGGGGCCTAGAGCAGTACTTC | CASSHQQGGLEQYF | TRBD1 | TRBV5-1 | 14 | NA | TRBJ2-7
TGTGCCAGCTCCACCCCGGTGGGCCGCCGCACAGATACGCAGTATTTT | CASSTPVGRRTDTQYF | NA | TRBV28 | 16 | once | TRBJ2-3
TGTGCCACCAGTGCACTAGGCGATCAGCCCCAGCATTTT | CATSALGDQPQHF | NA | TRBV24-1 | 13 | once | TRBJ1-5
TGTGCCAGCAAGGGGCCCCGCTCCTACGAGCAGTACTTC | CASKGPRSYEQYF | NA | TRBV2 | 13 | NA | TRBJ2-7
TGTGCCAGCAGCTACAGGGGCCCTGAAGCTTTCTTT | CASSYRGPEAFF | TRBD1 | TRBV7-2 | 12 | NA | TRBJ1-1
TGTGCCAGCAGCTCCAGCGTCAGTATGAACACTGAAGCTTTCTTT | CASSSSVSMNTEAFF | NA | TRBV7-6 | 15 | NA | TRBJ1-1
TGTGCCAGCATCAAGAGCGGGGGCGAGACCCAGTACTTC | CASIKSGGETQYF | TRBD2 | TRBV2 | 13 | NA | TRBJ2-5
TGTGCCAGCAGCCTGTCCGGGACACGTCGGGAGCAGTACTTC | CASSLSGTRREQYF | NA | TRBV14 | 14 | NA | TRBJ2-7
TGTGCCAGCAGTTACGACAAGGCCCCCTATGGCTACACCTTC | CASSYDKAPYGYTF | NA | TRBV6-5 | 14 | once | TRBJ1-2
TGTGCTAGCAGCTTAGGAGACAGGGTCGGGACTGAAGCTTTCTTT | CASSLGDRVGTEAFF | TRBD1 | TRBV7-7 | 15 | NA | TRBJ1-1
TGCGCCAGCAGCCACCGGGACAGTAGATCCTACGAGCAGTACTTC | CASSHRDSRSYEQYF | TRBD1 | TRBV4-1 | 15 | NA | TRBJ2-7